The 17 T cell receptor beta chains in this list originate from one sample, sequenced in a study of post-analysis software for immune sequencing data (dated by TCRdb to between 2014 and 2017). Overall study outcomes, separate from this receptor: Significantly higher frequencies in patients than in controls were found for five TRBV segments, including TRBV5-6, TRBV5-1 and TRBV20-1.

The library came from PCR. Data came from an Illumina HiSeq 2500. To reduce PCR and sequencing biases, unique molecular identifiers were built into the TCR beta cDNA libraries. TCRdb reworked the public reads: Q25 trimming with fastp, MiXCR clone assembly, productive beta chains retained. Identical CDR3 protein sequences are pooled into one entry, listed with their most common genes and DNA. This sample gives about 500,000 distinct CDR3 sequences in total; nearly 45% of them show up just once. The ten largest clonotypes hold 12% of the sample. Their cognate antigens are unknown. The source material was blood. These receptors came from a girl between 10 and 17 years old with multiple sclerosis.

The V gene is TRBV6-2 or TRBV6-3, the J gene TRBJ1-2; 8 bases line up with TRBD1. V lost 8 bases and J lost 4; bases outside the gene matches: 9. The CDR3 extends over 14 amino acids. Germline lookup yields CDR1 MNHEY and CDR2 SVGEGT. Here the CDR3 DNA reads TGTGCCAGCTGGACAGGGTCTTTCCCCTATGGCTACACCTTC. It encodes CASWTGSFPYGYTF.

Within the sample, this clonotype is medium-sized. The CDR3 coding sequence is TGCAGTGCTAGAGACCCGGGGACAGGGATCGCAGATACGCAGTATTTT. As protein: CSARDPGTGIADTQYF. The chain links TRBV20-1 to TRBJ2-3; TRBD1 aligns across 9 bases. CDR3 size: 16 residues. Trimming removed 0 bases from V and 4 bases from J; junction bases left unmatched: 8. CDR1 and CDR2 from the germline V gene are DFQATT and SNEGSKA (reference sequence).

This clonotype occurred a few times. The CDR3 loop is CASSLYGASGTDTQYF. CDR3 bases: TGTGCCAGCAGCTTATATGGTGCTAGCGGCACAGATACGCAGTATTTT. The genes are TRBV7-2 and TRBJ2-3, with D perhaps matching TRBD2 (6 bases). Trimming took 2 bases from V and 1 from J, leaving 13 bases between them. This CDR3 contains 16 residues. Germline CDR1 SGHTA, CDR2 FQGNSA.

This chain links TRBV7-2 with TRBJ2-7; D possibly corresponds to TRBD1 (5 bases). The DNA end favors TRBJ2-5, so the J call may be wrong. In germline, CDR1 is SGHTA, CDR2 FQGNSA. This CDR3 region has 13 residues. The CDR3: CASSDDSQETQYF. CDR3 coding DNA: TGTGCCAGCAGCGACGACAGCCAAGAGACCCAGTACTTC.

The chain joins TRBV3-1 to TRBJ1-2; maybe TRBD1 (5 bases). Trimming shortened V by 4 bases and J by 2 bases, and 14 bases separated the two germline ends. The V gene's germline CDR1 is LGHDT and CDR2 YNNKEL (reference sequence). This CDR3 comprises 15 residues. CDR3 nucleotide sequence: TGTGCCAGCAGCCCCATGGGGGTCATAAACTATGGCTACACCTTC. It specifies CASSPMGVINYGYTF.

The CDR3 bases are TGCGCCAGCAGCCAAGATCAAGGCCCAGGGCCCCAGCATTTT. Protein product: CASSQDQGPGPQHF. The chain couples TRBV4-3 to TRBJ1-5; D is unclear. Per germline, CDR1 LGHNA and CDR2 YSLEER. V lost 0 bases to trimming and J lost 9 bases, with 12 bases between them. This CDR3 contains 14 residues.

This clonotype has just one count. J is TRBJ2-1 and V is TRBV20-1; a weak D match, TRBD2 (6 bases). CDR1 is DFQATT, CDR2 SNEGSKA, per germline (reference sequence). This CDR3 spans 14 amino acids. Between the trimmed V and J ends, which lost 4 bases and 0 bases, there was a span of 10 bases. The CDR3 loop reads CSAIGRTSYNEQFF. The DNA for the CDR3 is TGCAGTGCTATCGGGAGAACCTCCTACAATGAGCAGTTCTTC.

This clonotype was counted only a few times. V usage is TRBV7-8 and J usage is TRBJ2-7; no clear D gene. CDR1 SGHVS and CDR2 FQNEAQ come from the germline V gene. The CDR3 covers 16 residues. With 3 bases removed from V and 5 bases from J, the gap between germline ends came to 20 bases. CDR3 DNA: TGTGCCAGCAGCTTTCCCCCCCGTAATCAGGACGACGAGCAGTACTTC. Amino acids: CASSFPPRNQDDEQYF.

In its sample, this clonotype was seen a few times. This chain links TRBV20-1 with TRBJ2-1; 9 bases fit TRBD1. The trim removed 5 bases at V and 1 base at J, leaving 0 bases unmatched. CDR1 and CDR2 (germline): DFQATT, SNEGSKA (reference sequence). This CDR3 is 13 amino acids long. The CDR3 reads CSADRGSYNEQFF. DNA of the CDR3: TGCAGTGCTGACAGGGGGTCCTACAATGAGCAGTTCTTC.

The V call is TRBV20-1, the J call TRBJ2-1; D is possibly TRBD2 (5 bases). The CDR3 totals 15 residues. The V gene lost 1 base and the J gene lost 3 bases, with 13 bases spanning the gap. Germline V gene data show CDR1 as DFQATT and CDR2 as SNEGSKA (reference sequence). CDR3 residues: CSARAMRLLYNEQFF. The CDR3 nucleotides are TGCAGTGCTAGAGCGATGCGACTACTCTACAATGAGCAGTTCTTC.

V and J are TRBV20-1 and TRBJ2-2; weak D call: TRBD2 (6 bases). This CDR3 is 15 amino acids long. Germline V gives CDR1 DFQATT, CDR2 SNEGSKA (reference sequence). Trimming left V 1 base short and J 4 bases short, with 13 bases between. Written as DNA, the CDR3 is TGCAGTGCTAGAGTCCGGGAGAGAATCACCGGGGAGCTGTTTTTT. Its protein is CSARVRERITGELFF.

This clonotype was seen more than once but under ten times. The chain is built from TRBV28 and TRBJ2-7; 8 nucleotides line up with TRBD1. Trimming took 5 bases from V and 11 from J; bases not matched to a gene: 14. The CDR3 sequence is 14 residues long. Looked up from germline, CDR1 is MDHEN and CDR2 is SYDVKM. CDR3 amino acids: CASSQPDRGVWKYF. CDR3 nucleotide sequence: TGTGCCAGCAGTCAACCAGACAGGGGTGTCTGGAAGTACTTC.

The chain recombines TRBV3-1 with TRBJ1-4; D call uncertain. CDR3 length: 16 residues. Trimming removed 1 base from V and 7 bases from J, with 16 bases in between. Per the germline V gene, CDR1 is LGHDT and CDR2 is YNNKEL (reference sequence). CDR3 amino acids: CASSQGRGGIREKLFF. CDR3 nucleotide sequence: TGTGCCAGCAGCCAAGGCCGAGGAGGGATCCGTGAAAAACTGTTTTTT.

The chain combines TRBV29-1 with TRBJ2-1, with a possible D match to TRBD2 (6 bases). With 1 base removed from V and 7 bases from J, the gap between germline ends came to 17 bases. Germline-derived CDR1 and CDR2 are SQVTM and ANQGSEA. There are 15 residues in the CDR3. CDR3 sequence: CSVEARAGRGNEQFF. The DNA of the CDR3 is TGCAGCGTTGAAGCAAGGGCGGGACGAGGTAATGAGCAGTTCTTC.

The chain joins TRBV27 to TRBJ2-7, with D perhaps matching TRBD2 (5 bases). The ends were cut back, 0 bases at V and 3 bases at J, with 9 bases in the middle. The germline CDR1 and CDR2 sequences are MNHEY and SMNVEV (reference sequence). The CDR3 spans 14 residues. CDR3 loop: CASSLSSGFYEQYF. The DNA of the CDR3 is TGTGCCAGCAGTTTATCGTCGGGGTTCTACGAGCAGTACTTC.

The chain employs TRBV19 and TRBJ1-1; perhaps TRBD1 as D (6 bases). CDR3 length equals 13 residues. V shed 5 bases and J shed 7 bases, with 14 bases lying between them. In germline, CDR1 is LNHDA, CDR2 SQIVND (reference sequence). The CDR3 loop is CASSQGQSYEAFF. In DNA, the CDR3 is TGTGCCAGTAGTCAAGGACAGTCGTATGAAGCTTTCTTT.

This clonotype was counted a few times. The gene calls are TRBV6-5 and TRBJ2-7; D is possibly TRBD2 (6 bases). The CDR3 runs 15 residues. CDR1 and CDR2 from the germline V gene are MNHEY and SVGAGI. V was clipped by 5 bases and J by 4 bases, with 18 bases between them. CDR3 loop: CASSTLRGLDYEQYF. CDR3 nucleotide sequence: TGTGCCAGCAGTACCCTTAGGGGACTCGATTACGAGCAGTACTTC.